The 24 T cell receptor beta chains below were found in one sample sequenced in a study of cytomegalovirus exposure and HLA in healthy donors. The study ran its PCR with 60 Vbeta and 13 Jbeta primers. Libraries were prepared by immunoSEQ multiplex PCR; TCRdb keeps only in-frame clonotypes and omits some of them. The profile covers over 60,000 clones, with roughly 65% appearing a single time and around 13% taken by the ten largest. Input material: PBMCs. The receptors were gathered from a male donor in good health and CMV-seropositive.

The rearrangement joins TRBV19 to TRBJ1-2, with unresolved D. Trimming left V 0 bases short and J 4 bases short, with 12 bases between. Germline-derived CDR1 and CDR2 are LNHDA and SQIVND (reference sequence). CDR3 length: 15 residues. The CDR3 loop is CASSIDQRQIYGYTF. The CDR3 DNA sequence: TGTGCCAGTAGTATAGATCAGAGGCAGATCTATGGCTACACCTTC.

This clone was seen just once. The CDR3 nucleotides are TGTGCCAGCAGCTTAAGCGGGAGCTCCACCGGGGAGCTGTTTTTT. Its protein product is CASSLSGSSTGELFF. The chain combines TRBV13 with TRBJ2-2; 8 bases align to TRBD2. Trimming cost V 2 bases and J 4 bases; bases outside gene matches: 3. The CDR3 loop spans 15 amino acids. Germline assignment: CDR1 PRHDT and CDR2 FYEKMQ (reference sequence). Variable domain in full (rest from reference TRBV13 and TRBJ2-2): AAGVIQSPRHLIKEKRETATLKCYPIPRHDTVYWYQQGPGQDPQFLISFYEKMQSDKGSIPDRFSAQQFSDYHSELNMSSLELGDSALYFCASSLSGSSTGELFFGEGSRLTVL.

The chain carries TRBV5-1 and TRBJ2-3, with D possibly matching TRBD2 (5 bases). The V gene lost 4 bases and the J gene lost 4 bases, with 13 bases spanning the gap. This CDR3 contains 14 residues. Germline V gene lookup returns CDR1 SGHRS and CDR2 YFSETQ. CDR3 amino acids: CASSLLVTADTQYF. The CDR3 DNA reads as TGCGCCAGCAGCCTACTAGTGACCGCAGATACGCAGTATTTT.

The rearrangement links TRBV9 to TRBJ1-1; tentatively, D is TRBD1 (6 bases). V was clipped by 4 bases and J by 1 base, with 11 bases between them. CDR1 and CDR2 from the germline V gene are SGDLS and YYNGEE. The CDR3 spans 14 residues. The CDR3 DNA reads TGTGCCAGCAGCCCCCGAGGGGGGAACACTGAAGCTTTCTTT. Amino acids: CASSPRGGNTEAFF.

DNA for the CDR3: TGTGCCAGCAGCGCCGGACTAGCGGGAGGAGAGACCCAGTACTTC. This codes for CASSAGLAGGETQYF. V gene TRBV9 combines with J gene TRBJ2-5; 14 bases agree with TRBD2. Germline assignment: CDR1 SGDLS and CDR2 YYNGEE. This CDR3 contains 15 residues. Trimming removed 3 bases from V and 4 bases from J; junction bases left unmatched: 2.

The CDR3 is CAWFDLTGEETQYF. In DNA form, the CDR3 reads TGTGCCTGGTTTGACCTGACAGGGGAAGAGACCCAGTACTTC. The chain has TRBV30 and TRBJ2-5; TRBD1 agrees at 8 bases. CDR3 length: 14 amino acids. The ends lost 5 bases at V and 3 bases at J; junction bases unmatched: 8. CDR1 is GTSNPN and CDR2 is SVGIG in the germline V gene (reference sequence).

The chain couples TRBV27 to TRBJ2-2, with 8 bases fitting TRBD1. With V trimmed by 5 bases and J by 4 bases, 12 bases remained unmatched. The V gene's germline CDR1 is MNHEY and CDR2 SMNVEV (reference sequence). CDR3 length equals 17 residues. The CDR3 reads CASSHPLRGLGTGELFF. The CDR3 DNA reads TGTGCCAGCAGTCACCCTCTCAGGGGGCTAGGCACCGGGGAGCTGTTTTTT.

CDR3 amino acids: CASSPTGGRTEAFF. In nucleotides, the CDR3 is TGTGCCAGCAGTCCCACAGGGGGCAGGACTGAAGCTTTCTTT. The J gene is TRBJ1-1, the V gene TRBV6-5; TRBD1 aligns across 9 bases. This CDR3 is 14 amino acids long. The V and J ends lost 5 bases and 5 bases, in that order; junction bases with no gene match: 6. Germline V CDR1 and CDR2: MNHEY, SVGAGI.

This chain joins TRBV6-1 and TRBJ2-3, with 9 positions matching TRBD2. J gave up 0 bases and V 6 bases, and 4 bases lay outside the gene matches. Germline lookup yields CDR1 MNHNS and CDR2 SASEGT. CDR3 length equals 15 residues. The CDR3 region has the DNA TGTGCCAGCAGGGAGACTAGCGGTAGCACAGATACGCAGTATTTT. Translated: CASRETSGSTDTQYF.

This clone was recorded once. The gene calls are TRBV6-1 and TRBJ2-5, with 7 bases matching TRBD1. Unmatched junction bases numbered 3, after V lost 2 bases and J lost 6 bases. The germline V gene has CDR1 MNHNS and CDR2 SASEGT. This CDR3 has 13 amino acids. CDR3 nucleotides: TGTGCCAGCAGTGAACAGACAGGGAAGACCCAGTACTTC. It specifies CASSEQTGKTQYF.

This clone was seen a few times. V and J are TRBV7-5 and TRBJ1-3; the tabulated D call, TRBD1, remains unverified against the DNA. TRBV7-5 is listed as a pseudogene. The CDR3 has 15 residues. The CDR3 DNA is TGTGTCAGAAGCTTAGAAGGGGGCAACGGAAACACCATATATTTT. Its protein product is CVRSLEGGNGNTIYF.

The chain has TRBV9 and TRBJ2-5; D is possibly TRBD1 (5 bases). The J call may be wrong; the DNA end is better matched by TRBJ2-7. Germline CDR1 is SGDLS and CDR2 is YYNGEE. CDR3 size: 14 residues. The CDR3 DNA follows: TGTGCCAGCAGCGTAGGCCAGGGTCTCGACGAGCAGTACTTC. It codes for CASSVGQGLDEQYF.

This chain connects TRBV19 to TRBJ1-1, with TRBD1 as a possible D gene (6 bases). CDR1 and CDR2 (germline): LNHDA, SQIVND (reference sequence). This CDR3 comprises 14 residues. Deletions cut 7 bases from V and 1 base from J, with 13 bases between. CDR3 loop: CASKNRRGNTEAFF. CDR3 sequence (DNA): TGTGCCAGTAAAAATCGCAGGGGGAACACTGAAGCTTTCTTT.

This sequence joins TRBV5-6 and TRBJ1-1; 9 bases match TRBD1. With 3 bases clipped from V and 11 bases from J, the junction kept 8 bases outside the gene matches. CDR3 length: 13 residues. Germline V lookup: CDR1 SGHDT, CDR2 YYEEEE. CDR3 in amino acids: CASSSGTGSPAFF. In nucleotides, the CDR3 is TGTGCCAGCAGCTCGGGGACAGGGAGCCCTGCTTTCTTT.

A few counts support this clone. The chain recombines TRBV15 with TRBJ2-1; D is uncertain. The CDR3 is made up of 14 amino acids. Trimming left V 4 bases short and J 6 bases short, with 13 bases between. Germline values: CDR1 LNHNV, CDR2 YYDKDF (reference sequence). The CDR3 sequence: CATSIVYEVNEQFF. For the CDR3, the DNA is TGTGCCACCAGCATAGTCTATGAGGTCAATGAGCAGTTCTTC.

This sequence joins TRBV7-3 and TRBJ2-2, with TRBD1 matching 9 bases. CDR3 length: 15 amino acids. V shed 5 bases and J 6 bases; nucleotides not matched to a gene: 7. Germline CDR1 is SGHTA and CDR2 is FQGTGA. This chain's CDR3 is CASSLRTGAAGELFF. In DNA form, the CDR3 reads TGTGCCAGCAGCCTCAGGACAGGGGCGGCCGGGGAGCTGTTTTTT.

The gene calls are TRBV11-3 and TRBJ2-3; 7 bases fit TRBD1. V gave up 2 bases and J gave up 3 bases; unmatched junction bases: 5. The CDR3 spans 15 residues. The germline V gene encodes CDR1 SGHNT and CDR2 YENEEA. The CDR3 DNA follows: TGTGCCAGCAGCTTATCAGACAGGGCTACAGATACGCAGTATTTT. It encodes CASSLSDRATDTQYF.

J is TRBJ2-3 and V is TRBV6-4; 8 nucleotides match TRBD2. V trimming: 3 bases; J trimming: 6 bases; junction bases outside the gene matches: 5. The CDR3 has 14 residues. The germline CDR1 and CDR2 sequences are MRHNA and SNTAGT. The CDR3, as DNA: TGTGCCAGCAGTGAAACGGGAGGGCCGGATACGCAGTATTTT. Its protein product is CASSETGGPDTQYF.

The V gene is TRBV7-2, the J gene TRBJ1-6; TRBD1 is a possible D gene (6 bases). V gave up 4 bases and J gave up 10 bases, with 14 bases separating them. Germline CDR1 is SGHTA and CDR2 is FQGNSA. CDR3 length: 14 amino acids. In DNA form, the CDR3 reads TGTGCCAGCAGCTACCTCGGGACATCATCACCCCTCCACTTT. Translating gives CASSYLGTSSPLHF. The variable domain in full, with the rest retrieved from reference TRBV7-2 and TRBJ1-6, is GAGVSQSPSNKVTEKGKDVELRCDPISGHTALYWYRQSLGQGLEFLIYFQGNSAPDKSGLPSDRFSAERTGGSVSTLTIQRTQQEDSAVYLCASSYLGTSSPLHFGNGTRLTVT.

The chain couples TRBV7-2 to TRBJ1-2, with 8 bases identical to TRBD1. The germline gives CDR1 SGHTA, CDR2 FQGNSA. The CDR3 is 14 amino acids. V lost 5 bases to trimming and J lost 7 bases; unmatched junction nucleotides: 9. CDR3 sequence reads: CASSNRQGLSGYTF. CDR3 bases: TGTGCCAGCAGCAACCGACAGGGGTTGAGTGGCTACACCTTC.

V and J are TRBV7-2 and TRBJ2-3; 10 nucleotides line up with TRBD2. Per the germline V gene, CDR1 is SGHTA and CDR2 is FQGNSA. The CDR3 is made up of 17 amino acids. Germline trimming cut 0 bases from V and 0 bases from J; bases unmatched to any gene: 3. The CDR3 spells CASSLASGGISTDTQYF. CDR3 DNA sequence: TGTGCCAGCAGCTTAGCTAGCGGGGGGATTAGCACAGATACGCAGTATTTT.

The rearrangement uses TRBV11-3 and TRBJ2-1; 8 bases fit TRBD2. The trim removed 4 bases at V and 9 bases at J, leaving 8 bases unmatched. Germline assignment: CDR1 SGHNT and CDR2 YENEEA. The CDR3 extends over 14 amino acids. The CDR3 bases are TGTGCCAGCAGCTCCGGGACTAGTTACGGTGAGCAGTTCTTC. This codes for CASSSGTSYGEQFF.

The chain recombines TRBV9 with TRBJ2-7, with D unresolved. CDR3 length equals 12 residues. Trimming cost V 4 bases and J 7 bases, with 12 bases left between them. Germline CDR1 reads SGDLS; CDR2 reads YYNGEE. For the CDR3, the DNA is TGTGCCAGCAGCCTGAACGGGTGGGAGCAGTACTTC. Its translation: CASSLNGWEQYF.

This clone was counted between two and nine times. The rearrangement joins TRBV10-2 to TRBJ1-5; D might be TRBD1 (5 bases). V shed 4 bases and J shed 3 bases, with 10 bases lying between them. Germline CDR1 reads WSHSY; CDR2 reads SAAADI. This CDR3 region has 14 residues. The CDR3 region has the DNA TGCGCCAGCAGTGGACAGCCTCCCAATCAGCCCCAGCATTTT. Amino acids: CASSGQPPNQPQHF.